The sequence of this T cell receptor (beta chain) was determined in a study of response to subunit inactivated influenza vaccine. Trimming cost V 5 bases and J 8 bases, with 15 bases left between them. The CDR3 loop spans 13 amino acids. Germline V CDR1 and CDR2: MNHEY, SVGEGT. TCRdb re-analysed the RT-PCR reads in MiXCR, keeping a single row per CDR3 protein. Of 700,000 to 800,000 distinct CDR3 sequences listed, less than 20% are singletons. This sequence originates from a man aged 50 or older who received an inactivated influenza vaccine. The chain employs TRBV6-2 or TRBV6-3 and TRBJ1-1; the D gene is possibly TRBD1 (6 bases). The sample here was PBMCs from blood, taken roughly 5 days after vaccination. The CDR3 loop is CASSTDRLTEAFF. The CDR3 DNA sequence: TGTGCCAGCAGTACTGACAGGCTAACCGAAGCTTTCTTT.